This is a list of T cell receptor beta chains from one sample in a study of shared clonotypes between healthy human individuals. Measured with immunoSEQ multiplex PCR; TCRdb has only the in-frame clones, and not every one. The sample carries just over 2,000,000 clones, roughly 96% recorded once. The sample consisted of naive CD4+ T cells sorted from blood. All receptors derive from a man in his late teens or twenties in good health. The conserved cysteine and the conserved F or W are not part of the CDR3 here.

J,V,CDR3
TRBJ2-2,TRBV7-6,ASSPQGGSTGELF
TRBJ1-5,TRBV9,ASSVGGSNQPQH
TRBJ1-2,TRBV9,ASSGQGSNYGYT
TRBJ1-1,TRBV2,ASSEMGARAF
TRBJ1-5,TRBV27,ASSLKGRFNQPQH
TRBJ2-3,TRBV25-1,ASSEFWTGGSGTDTQY
TRBJ1-1,TRBV6-6,ASSYSGGTRTEAF
TRBJ1-2,TRBV10-3,AISEGQERLFYGYT
TRBJ2-3,TRBV5-1,ASSSTSGGTTDTQY
TRBJ1-5,TRBV6-1,ASRGQGAGQPQH
TRBJ2-1,TRBV9,ASSAETSQRKNNEQF
TRBJ1-2,TRBV6-5,ASSSYRTPSNYGYT
TRBJ2-7,TRBV5-4,ASSLAGGSYEQY
TRBJ2-1,TRBV7-2,ASSSSGSHEQF
TRBJ2-1,TRBV29-1,SVGQGFYNEQF
TRBJ1-2,TRBV13,ASSSRPLNYGYT
TRBJ1-4,TRBV5-6,ASSLPTNEKLF
TRBJ1-2,TRBV4-1,ASSQDPGGSNSYGYT
TRBJ1-6,TRBV11-2,ASSLTGLNSPLH
TRBJ2-5,TRBV7-9,ASSSGGWYQETQY
TRBJ1-2,TRBV5-2,ASSPRGPQGANGYT
TRBJ2-5,TRBV18,ASSPQETQY
TRBJ1-1,TRBV7-9,ASSYDTAEAF
TRBJ2-5,TRBV7-9,ASSATAVQETQY
TRBJ2-2,TRBV5-1,ASSLDSGELF
TRBJ1-3,TRBV4-3,ASSQVWGTGNTIY
TRBJ2-7,TRBV29-1,SVVTGQGNQGQY
TRBJ2-2,TRBV5-1,ASSSEGLPLYGELF
TRBJ1-2,TRBV30,AWSVPRTGNGYT
TRBJ2-7,TRBV27,ASSLLGSLGIYEQY
TRBJ2-1,TRBV18,ASSPLIAGDFNEQF
TRBJ1-4,TRBV25-1,ASSEYSPNRGEKLF
TRBJ1-5,TRBV6-1,ASRGDTRERTQH
TRBJ1-4,TRBV19,ASSPRQVLTNEKLF
TRBJ2-3,TRBV9,ASSVLAWQGTDTQY
TRBJ2-1,TRBV2,ASRYLAGTSGTREQF
TRBJ1-2,TRBV28,ASTLPTTNYGYT
TRBJ2-3,TRBV30,ALSLRPADTQY
TRBJ2-2,TRBV7-9,ASSEERPNTGELF
TRBJ1-4,TRBV5-1,ASGPGQGNEKLF